This is a list of T cell receptor beta chains from one sample in a study of T cells in Graves' hyperthyroidism and ophthalmopathy. One entry per CDR3 protein results from TCRdb running MiXCR on the multiplex PCR reads. The profile shows about 58,000 distinct CDR3 sequences, roughly 52% of them singletons. The sequenced sample was blood. All receptors derive from a woman in her 30s with Graves' ophthalmopathy. Both conserved end residues are part of each CDR3. The D gene is left open where the match is weak. Rows may omit the clone size; those that give it use once, few, many or a size class.

J gene: TRBJ2-3; clone size: -; V gene: TRBV29-1; D gene: TRBD2; CDR3 protein: CSVLLAGGDTQYF; CDR3 DNA: TGCAGCGTCCTACTAGCGGGGGGAGATACGCAGTATTTT
J gene: TRBJ2-7; clone size: -; V gene: TRBV5-8; D gene: -; CDR3 protein: CASSFRGRPYEQYF; CDR3 DNA: TGTGCCAGCAGCTTCCGGGGTCGGCCCTACGAGCAGTACTTC
J gene: TRBJ1-2; clone size: -; V gene: TRBV28; D gene: TRBD1; CDR3 protein: CASSTTGTDYGYTF; CDR3 DNA: TGTGCCAGCAGTACCACCGGGACAGACTATGGCTACACCTTC
J gene: TRBJ2-5; clone size: many; V gene: TRBV5-4; D gene: TRBD2; CDR3 protein: CASSLGSGGRGETQYF; CDR3 DNA: TGTGCCAGCAGCTTGGGCAGCGGGGGTCGCGGAGAGACCCAGTACTTC
J gene: TRBJ2-7; clone size: many; V gene: TRBV7-9; D gene: TRBD2; CDR3 protein: CASSTTSGRAPSYEQYF; CDR3 DNA: TGTGCCAGCAGCACAACTAGCGGGAGGGCTCCCTCCTACGAGCAGTACTTC
J gene: TRBJ2-5; clone size: -; V gene: TRBV24-1; D gene: TRBD2; CDR3 protein: CATEHNELAGGRETQYF; CDR3 DNA: TGTGCCACCGAACACAACGAGCTAGCGGGAGGGCGGGAGACCCAGTACTTC
J gene: TRBJ2-7; clone size: -; V gene: TRBV5-1; D gene: -; CDR3 protein: CASRLDSTSSYEQYF; CDR3 DNA: TGCGCCAGCAGGCTGGACTCCACGAGCTCCTACGAGCAGTACTTC
J gene: TRBJ1-5; clone size: many; V gene: TRBV19; D gene: TRBD1; CDR3 protein: CASTTTGSLQPQHF; CDR3 DNA: TGTGCCAGTACTACGACAGGGTCGCTTCAGCCCCAGCATTTT
J gene: TRBJ1-2; clone size: -; V gene: TRBV9; D gene: -; CDR3 protein: CASSGINGGRSGNTF; CDR3 DNA: TGTGCCAGCAGCGGGATTAATGGGGGGCGCTCTGGAAACACCTTC
J gene: TRBJ1-5; clone size: many; V gene: TRBV28; D gene: -; CDR3 protein: CASSFDGTPPQHF; CDR3 DNA: TGTGCCAGCAGTTTTGACGGGACACCGCCCCAGCATTTT
J gene: TRBJ2-7; clone size: -; V gene: TRBV24-1; D gene: -; CDR3 protein: CATSGHLVPHSEQYF; CDR3 DNA: TGTGCCACCAGTGGTCACCTGGTCCCCCACAGTGAGCAGTACTTC
J gene: TRBJ2-5; clone size: -; V gene: TRBV7-9; D gene: -; CDR3 protein: CASSFSKAGKNLATQYF; CDR3 DNA: TGTGCCAGCAGCTTCTCAAAGGCAGGGAAAAACTTAGCGACCCAGTACTTC
J gene: TRBJ1-1; clone size: many; V gene: TRBV11-2; D gene: -; CDR3 protein: CASSLVPSPTEAFF; CDR3 DNA: TGTGCCAGCAGCTTAGTTCCCAGTCCCACTGAAGCTTTCTTT
J gene: TRBJ1-2; clone size: -; V gene: TRBV13; D gene: -; CDR3 protein: CASSLDLGGGNGYTF; CDR3 DNA: TGTGCCAGCAGCTTAGATTTAGGTGGGGGTAATGGCTACACCTTC
J gene: TRBJ2-2; clone size: many; V gene: TRBV7-3; D gene: -; CDR3 protein: CASSLSGGTNTGELFF; CDR3 DNA: TGTGCCAGCAGCTTATCTGGCGGCACGAACACCGGGGAGCTGTTTTTT
J gene: TRBJ2-5; clone size: many; V gene: TRBV5-6; D gene: -; CDR3 protein: CASSLVGQTQYF; CDR3 DNA: TGTGCCAGCAGCTTGGTAGGCCAGACCCAGTACTTC
J gene: TRBJ1-2; clone size: many; V gene: TRBV9; D gene: -; CDR3 protein: CASSEREEGGYTF; CDR3 DNA: TGTGCCAGCAGCGAACGGGAGGAAGGCGGCTACACCTTC
J gene: TRBJ2-7; clone size: -; V gene: TRBV12-3/TRBV12-4; D gene: -; CDR3 protein: CASSVRGAGEQYF; CDR3 DNA: TGTGCCAGCAGTGTCCGGGGGGCAGGAGAGCAGTACTTC
J gene: TRBJ2-7; clone size: -; V gene: TRBV7-2; D gene: TRBD2; CDR3 protein: CASGSARGGYYEQYF; CDR3 DNA: TGTGCCAGCGGCTCAGCACGCGGGGGGTACTACGAGCAGTACTTC
J gene: TRBJ1-1; clone size: few; V gene: TRBV18; D gene: -; CDR3 protein: CASSPGLTAEAFF; CDR3 DNA: TGTGCCAGCTCACCTGGGTTAACGGCTGAAGCTTTCTTT
J gene: TRBJ2-5; clone size: -; V gene: TRBV9; D gene: -; CDR3 protein: CASSARPGRTGARPETQYF; CDR3 DNA: TGTGCCAGCAGCGCAAGACCGGGACGCACCGGGGCGAGGCCAGAGACCCAGTACTTC
J gene: TRBJ1-1; clone size: many; V gene: TRBV6-5; D gene: -; CDR3 protein: CASITLPGTEAFF; CDR3 DNA: TGTGCCAGCATCACCCTGCCTGGAACTGAAGCTTTCTTT
J gene: TRBJ1-2; clone size: few; V gene: TRBV28; D gene: TRBD1; CDR3 protein: CASSTPGQGGRVGYTF; CDR3 DNA: TGTGCCAGCAGTACACCGGGACAGGGGGGTCGTGTCGGCTACACCTTC
J gene: TRBJ2-7; clone size: -; V gene: TRBV7-2; D gene: -; CDR3 protein: CASSRVSSYEQYF; CDR3 DNA: TGTGCCAGCAGCCGGGTTTCATCCTACGAGCAGTACTTC
J gene: TRBJ1-5; clone size: many; V gene: TRBV5-1; D gene: -; CDR3 protein: CASSFEGKINQPQHF; CDR3 DNA: TGCGCCAGCAGCTTTGAGGGGAAGATCAATCAGCCCCAGCATTTT
J gene: TRBJ2-3; clone size: -; V gene: TRBV2; D gene: -; CDR3 protein: CASRSSGRGADTQYF; CDR3 DNA: TGTGCCAGCAGAAGTAGCGGTAGGGGGGCAGATACGCAGTATTTT
J gene: TRBJ1-6; clone size: -; V gene: TRBV14; D gene: -; CDR3 protein: CASSQDLGANSPLHF; CDR3 DNA: TGTGCCAGCAGCCAAGACCTAGGGGCGAATTCACCCCTCCACTTT
J gene: TRBJ1-5; clone size: many; V gene: TRBV2; D gene: -; CDR3 protein: CASSIGGRNQPQHF; CDR3 DNA: TGTGCCAGCAGTATTGGGGGACGCAATCAGCCCCAGCATTTT
J gene: TRBJ2-7; clone size: -; V gene: TRBV7-6; D gene: -; CDR3 protein: CASSSGQMARTDTQYF; CDR3 DNA: TGTGCCAGCAGCTCAGGACAGATGGCCCGCACAGATACGCAGTACTTC
J gene: TRBJ2-5; clone size: -; V gene: TRBV24-1; D gene: TRBD2; CDR3 protein: CATSDLAGGPETQYF; CDR3 DNA: TGTGCCACCAGTGACTTAGCGGGGGGGCCGGAGACCCAGTACTTC
J gene: TRBJ2-2; clone size: -; V gene: TRBV24-1; D gene: -; CDR3 protein: CAMDRGELFF; CDR3 DNA: TGTGCCATGGACCGGGGGGAGCTGTTTTTT
J gene: TRBJ2-1; clone size: many; V gene: TRBV19; D gene: TRBD2; CDR3 protein: CASRRSGSVDNEQFF; CDR3 DNA: TGTGCCAGTAGACGTAGCGGGAGCGTGGACAATGAGCAGTTCTTC
J gene: TRBJ2-5; clone size: -; V gene: TRBV19; D gene: TRBD1; CDR3 protein: CASRIQGIFETQYF; CDR3 DNA: TGTGCCAGTAGAATACAGGGGATATTTGAGACCCAGTACTTC
J gene: TRBJ1-6; clone size: -; V gene: TRBV28; D gene: -; CDR3 protein: CASSLGVQESSYNSPLHF; CDR3 DNA: TGTGCCAGCAGTTTAGGAGTCCAGGAAAGCTCCTATAATTCACCCCTCCACTTT
J gene: TRBJ2-7; clone size: many; V gene: TRBV18; D gene: -; CDR3 protein: CASSPAWDHEQYF; CDR3 DNA: TGTGCCAGCTCACCGGCATGGGACCACGAGCAGTACTTC
J gene: TRBJ2-3; clone size: once; V gene: TRBV7-4; D gene: TRBD1; CDR3 protein: CASSLKGTGGTDTQYF; CDR3 DNA: TGTGCCAGCAGCTTAAAAGGGACAGGGGGCACAGATACGCAGTATTTT
J gene: TRBJ2-3; clone size: -; V gene: TRBV11-3; D gene: TRBD2; CDR3 protein: CASSLATSGADTQYF; CDR3 DNA: TGTGCCAGCAGCTTAGCGACTAGCGGGGCAGATACGCAGTATTTT